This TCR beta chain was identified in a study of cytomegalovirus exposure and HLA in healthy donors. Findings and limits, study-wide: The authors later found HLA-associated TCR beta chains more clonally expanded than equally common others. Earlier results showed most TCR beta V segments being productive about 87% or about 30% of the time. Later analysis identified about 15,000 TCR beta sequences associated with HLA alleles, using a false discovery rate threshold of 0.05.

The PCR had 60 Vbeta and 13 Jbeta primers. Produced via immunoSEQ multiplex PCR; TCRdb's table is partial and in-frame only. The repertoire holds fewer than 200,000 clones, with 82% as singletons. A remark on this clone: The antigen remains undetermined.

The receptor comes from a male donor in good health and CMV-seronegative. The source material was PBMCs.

In DNA form, the CDR3 reads TGCGCCAGCAGCCCAGGTAGTACAGGGGCCCACGAGCAGTACTTC. It translates to CASSPGSTGAHEQYF. The genes are TRBV5-1 and TRBJ2-5; 7 bases match TRBD1. The end of the DNA aligns better with TRBJ2-7, so the J call may be wrong. The CDR3 runs to 15 residues. CDR1 SGHRS and CDR2 YFSETQ come from the germline V gene.